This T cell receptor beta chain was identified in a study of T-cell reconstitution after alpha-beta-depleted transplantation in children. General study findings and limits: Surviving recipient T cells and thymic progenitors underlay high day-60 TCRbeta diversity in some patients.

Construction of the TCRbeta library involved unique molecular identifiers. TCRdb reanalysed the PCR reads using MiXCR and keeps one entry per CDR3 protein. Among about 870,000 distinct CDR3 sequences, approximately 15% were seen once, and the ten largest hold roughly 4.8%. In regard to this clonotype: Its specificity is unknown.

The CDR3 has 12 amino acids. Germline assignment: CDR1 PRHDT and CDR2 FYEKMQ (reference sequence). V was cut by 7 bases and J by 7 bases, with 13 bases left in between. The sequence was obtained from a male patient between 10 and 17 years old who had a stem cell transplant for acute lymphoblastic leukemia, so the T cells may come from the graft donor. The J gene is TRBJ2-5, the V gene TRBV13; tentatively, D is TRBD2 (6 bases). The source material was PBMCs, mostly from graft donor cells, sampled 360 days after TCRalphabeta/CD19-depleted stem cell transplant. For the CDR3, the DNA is TGTGCCAGCACCACCGATAGCGGGACCCAGTACTTC. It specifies CASTTDSGTQYF.